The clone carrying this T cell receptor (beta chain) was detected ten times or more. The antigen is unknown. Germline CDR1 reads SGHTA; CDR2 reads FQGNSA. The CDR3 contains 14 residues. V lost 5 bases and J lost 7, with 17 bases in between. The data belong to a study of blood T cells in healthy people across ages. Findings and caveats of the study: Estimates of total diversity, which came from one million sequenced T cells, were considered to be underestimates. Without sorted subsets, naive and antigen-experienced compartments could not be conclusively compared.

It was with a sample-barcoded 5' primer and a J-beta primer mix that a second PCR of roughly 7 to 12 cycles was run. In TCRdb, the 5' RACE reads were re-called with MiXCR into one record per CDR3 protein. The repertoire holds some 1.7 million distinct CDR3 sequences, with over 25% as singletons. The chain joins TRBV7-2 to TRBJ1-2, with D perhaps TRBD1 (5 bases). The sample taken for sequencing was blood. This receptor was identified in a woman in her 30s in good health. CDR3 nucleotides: TGTGCCAGCAGCCCCCCCCAGGGAATCGGTGGCTACACCTTC. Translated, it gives CASSPPQGIGGYTF.